These 8 T cell receptor beta chains were sequenced from one sample in a study of cytomegalovirus exposure and HLA in healthy donors. The PCR ran on 60 Vbeta and 13 Jbeta primers. TCRdb keeps only in-frame clones here, not all; method: immunoSEQ multiplex PCR. In the table there are 100,000 or so clones, roughly two thirds of which are singletons. The sequenced sample was PBMCs. Every receptor here comes from a young man in good health and CMV-seronegative.

This rearrangement joins TRBV7-2 to TRBJ2-7; 10 nucleotides match TRBD2. The trim removed 4 bases at V and 5 bases at J, leaving 5 bases unmatched. The V gene's germline CDR1 is SGHTA and CDR2 FQGNSA. The CDR3 length is 14 residues. The CDR3 DNA reads as TGTGCCAGCAGCTCCTACAGCGGGGGGGACGAGCAGTACTTC. It codes for CASSSYSGGDEQYF.

In regard to this clone: The sample carries other DNA sequences with the same CDR3. This chain links TRBV19 with TRBJ2-1; no firm D call. V lost 1 base and J lost 3, with 10 bases in between. Germline values: CDR1 LNHDA, CDR2 SQIVND (reference sequence). This CDR3 spans 15 amino acids. The DNA of the CDR3 is TGTGCCAGTAGTATAGGTGGCGGATACTACAATGAGCAGTTCTTC. This codes for CASSIGGGYYNEQFF.

The V gene is TRBV28, the J gene TRBJ1-2; D may be TRBD1 (5 bases). V was shortened by 3 bases and J by 2 bases, with 10 bases between the two germline ends. The CDR3 runs to 14 residues. CDR1 and CDR2 from the germline V gene are MDHEN and SYDVKM. The CDR3 coding sequence is TGTGCCAGCAGTTTTCAGGGAACCAACTATGGCTACACCTTC. Translation: CASSFQGTNYGYTF.

This clone was seen a single time. This chain joins TRBV6-6 and TRBJ2-3; TRBD2 matches at 7 bases. Trimming cost V 6 bases and J 4 bases; bases outside gene matches: 7. Germline V CDR1 and CDR2: MNHNY, SVGAGI (reference sequence). The CDR3 runs 14 residues. The CDR3 DNA reads as TGTGCCAGCAGCCGAGGACTAGGTGCAGATACGCAGTATTTT. This encodes CASSRGLGADTQYF.

The genes are TRBV6-6 and TRBJ1-1; 10 bases match TRBD1. Germline lookup yields CDR1 MNHNY and CDR2 SVGAGI (reference sequence). Germline trimming cut 6 bases from V and 4 bases from J; bases unmatched to any gene: 8. CDR3 length: 15 amino acids. The CDR3 coding sequence is TGTGCCAGCAGCCCGGGACAGGGGAGGGTCACTGAAGCTTTCTTT. Its protein is CASSPGQGRVTEAFF.

V and J are TRBV19 and TRBJ1-4; TRBD1 aligns across 8 bases. This CDR3 spans 16 amino acids. Germline V gene data show CDR1 as LNHDA and CDR2 as SQIVND (reference sequence). V dropped 6 bases and J dropped 3; count of bases not matched to a gene: 9. CDR3 in DNA: TGTGCCAGTAGAGACAGGGGTCGGGGCCCTAATGAAAAACTGTTTTTT. Translating it yields CASRDRGRGPNEKLFF. The complete variable domain, with remaining parts taken from reference TRBV19 and TRBJ1-4, reads DGGITQSPKYLFRKEGQNVTLSCEQNLNHDAMYWYRQDPGQGLRLIYYSQIVNDFQKGDIAEGYSVSREKKESFPLTVTSAQKNPTAFYLCASRDRGRGPNEKLFFGSGTQLSVL.

The chain recombines TRBV7-9 with TRBJ2-3, with D unresolved. This CDR3 has 12 residues. Trimming pared 4 bases from V and 4 bases from J, leaving 6 bases between. From germline, CDR1 is SEHNR and CDR2 FQNEAQ (reference sequence). CDR3 nucleotide sequence: TGTGCCAGCAGCTCCTCCGCAGATACGCAGTATTTT. Amino acid sequence: CASSSSADTQYF.

This clone turned up a few times. V usage is TRBV6-6 and J usage is TRBJ2-1; 9 bases align to TRBD1. Germline assignment: CDR1 MNHNY and CDR2 SVGAGI (reference sequence). The J segment lost 1 base and the V segment lost 6 bases, leaving 4 bases of the junction unmatched. The CDR3 has 15 residues. CDR3 sequence: CASRLDRGSYNEQFF. In DNA form, the CDR3 reads TGTGCCAGCAGGTTAGACAGGGGGTCCTACAATGAGCAGTTCTTC.